This T cell receptor beta chain was obtained from a study of tumor T cells in aggressive B-cell lymphoma. Only in-frame clones appear in the TCRdb table, and some are missing; sequencing was by immunoSEQ multiplex PCR. The data hold about 11,000 clones, with around nine tenths observed a single time. The germline gives CDR1 MDHEN, CDR2 SYDVKM. There are 15 residues in the CDR3. With regard to this clone: At one boundary the junction diverges from the germline segment, which might be a read error.

The J gene is TRBJ2-7, the V gene TRBV28, with 7 bases matching TRBD2. The TCR comes from an adult with diffuse large B cell lymphoma. The sample comprised tumor tissue. CDR3 residues: CASSSHDSGSYGQYF. CDR3 DNA: TGTGCCAGCAGCTCTCACGATAGCGGGTCCTACGGGCAGTACTTC.